These 14 T cell receptor beta chains were sequenced from one sample in a study of blood T cell repertoires in COVID-19. TCRdb's table, derived via immunoSEQ multiplex PCR, lists solely in-frame clones and lacks some. The sample has 350,000 to 400,000 clones, approximately 87% seen once. Sequencing was carried out using PBMCs or T cells enriched from blood (not recorded which). The receptor set was obtained from a woman in her twenties or thirties with acute COVID-19.

The chain links TRBV6-5 to TRBJ1-2; D possibly corresponds to TRBD1 (5 bases). Germline V gives CDR1 MNHEY, CDR2 SVGAGI. V was clipped by 5 bases and J by 4 bases, with 11 bases between them. The CDR3 runs to 13 residues. The CDR3 bases are TGTGCCAGCAGTACCCAGGGTCCCTATGGCTACACCTTC. Translating gives CASSTQGPYGYTF.

The chain couples TRBV3-1 (or the pseudogene TRBV3-2) to TRBJ1-5; D possibly corresponds to TRBD1 (5 bases). Trimming took 0 bases from V and 6 from J, leaving 9 bases between them. CDR3 length: 14 residues. Germline CDR1 is LGHDT and CDR2 is YNNKEL (reference sequence). CDR3 nucleotides: TGTGCCAGCAGCCAAGACGCAGGGCTTCAGCCCCAGCATTTT. This encodes CASSQDAGLQPQHF.

This sequence joins TRBV19 and TRBJ1-1; 7 nucleotides line up with TRBD1. The germline V gene has CDR1 LNHDA and CDR2 SQIVND (reference sequence). Trimming at V came to 7 bases and at J to 4 bases, leaving 9 bases not matched to a gene. This CDR3 has 14 amino acids. The CDR3 bases are TGTGCCAGTAAAATGGGACAGATTTCCACTGAAGCTTTCTTT. The encoded protein is CASKMGQISTEAFF.

The chain uses TRBV20-1 and TRBJ1-1; TRBD1 is a possible D gene (5 bases). The germline V and J ends were trimmed by 6 bases and 7 bases, with 9 bases remaining between them. The CDR3 length is 10 residues. Germline values: CDR1 DFQATT, CDR2 SNEGSKA (reference sequence). CDR3 residues: CSASTVEAFF. In DNA form, the CDR3 reads TGCAGTGCCTCGACAGTTGAAGCTTTCTTT.

This chain uses TRBV13 with TRBJ2-6; TRBD1 might be the D (5 bases). Germline CDR1 reads PRHDT; CDR2 reads FYEKMQ (reference sequence). The CDR3 spans 17 residues. With 3 bases removed from V and 0 bases from J, the gap between germline ends came to 12 bases. CDR3: CASSFRGSLSGANVLTF. CDR3 sequence (DNA): TGTGCCAGCAGCTTTAGGGGCAGCCTCTCTGGGGCCAACGTCCTGACTTTC. Full variable domain (missing parts from reference TRBV13 and TRBJ2-6): AAGVIQSPRHLIKEKRETATLKCYPIPRHDTVYWYQQGPGQDPQFLISFYEKMQSDKGSIPDRFSAQQFSDYHSELNMSSLELGDSALYFCASSFRGSLSGANVLTFGAGSRLTVL.

This chain links TRBV9 with TRBJ2-3; 9 nucleotides agree with TRBD2. Germline-derived CDR1 and CDR2 are SGDLS and YYNGEE. The CDR3 runs 15 residues. V lost 3 bases to trimming and J lost 0 bases; unmatched junction nucleotides: 2. For the CDR3, the DNA is TGTGCCAGCAGCGCCGCGGGGGGGAGCACAGATACGCAGTATTTT. Translating gives CASSAAGGSTDTQYF.

The chain has TRBV5-5 and TRBJ2-4; D might be TRBD1 (6 bases). Trimming took off 4 bases at V and 6 bases at J, with 14 bases between the two ends. The CDR3 extends over 14 amino acids. Germline V CDR1 and CDR2: SGHKS, YYEKEE (reference sequence). The CDR3 DNA sequence: TGTGCCAGCAGCCCTTTAACAGGGCCAAACATTCAGTACTTC. Translation gives CASSPLTGPNIQYF.

The chain combines TRBV7-9 with TRBJ1-2; 10 bases match TRBD1. From germline, CDR1 is SEHNR and CDR2 FQNEAQ (reference sequence). CDR3 size: 15 residues. J was trimmed by 3 bases and V by 5 bases; bases with no gene match: 6. The CDR3 DNA reads as TGTGCCAGCAGCCCGATGGACAGGGGGTACTATGGCTACACCTTC. This encodes CASSPMDRGYYGYTF.

The rearrangement joins TRBV10-1 to TRBJ2-3; D may be TRBD1 (5 bases). With 5 bases removed from V and 3 bases from J, the gap between germline ends came to 15 bases. Germline values: CDR1 WNHNN, CDR2 SYGVQD (reference sequence). The CDR3 is 15 amino acids. CDR3 bases: TGCGCCAGCAGTTTGGCGGCAGGGAAAACAGATACGCAGTATTTT. It is translated as CASSLAAGKTDTQYF.

This clone was seen more than once but under ten times. The chain combines TRBV6-5 with TRBJ2-7; 7 bases line up with TRBD2. Per germline, CDR1 MNHEY and CDR2 SVGAGI. The V segment lost 4 bases and the J segment 2 bases; nucleotides outside the gene matches: 8. The CDR3 contains 15 residues. The CDR3 sequence is CASSSPGLVTYEQYF. The CDR3 DNA follows: TGTGCCAGCAGTTCGCCCGGACTAGTTACCTACGAGCAGTACTTC.

Details on this clone: At the DNA level, this CDR3 is encoded by other sequences in the same sample as well. The chain carries TRBV7-2 and TRBJ1-5; D gene ambiguous. Germline CDR1 is SGHTA and CDR2 is FQGNSA. V was cut by 2 bases and J by 7 bases, with 9 bases left in between. This CDR3 is 13 amino acids long. The CDR3 DNA sequence: TGTGCCAGCAGCTTAAGGGAGGTCCAGCCCCAGCATTTT. The encoded protein is CASSLREVQPQHF.

The chain has TRBV19 and TRBJ1-6, with D perhaps matching TRBD1 (6 bases). Between the trimmed V and J ends, which lost 6 bases and 7 bases, there was a span of 13 bases. The CDR3 length is 14 residues. Per the germline V gene, CDR1 is LNHDA and CDR2 is SQIVND (reference sequence). The CDR3 DNA sequence: TGTGCCAGTAGGGTGATCAGGGGAAATTCACCCCTCCACTTT. Translating it yields CASRVIRGNSPLHF.

CDR3 amino acids: CASRQGPWSSPLHF. DNA of the CDR3: TGTGCCAGCAGACAAGGCCCATGGAGTTCACCCCTCCACTTT. The chain has TRBV6-5 and TRBJ1-6; D unresolved. V gave up 6 bases and J gave up 9 bases, with 15 bases separating them. The germline gives CDR1 MNHEY, CDR2 SVGAGI. This CDR3 region has 14 residues.

This chain links TRBV7-3 with TRBJ1-1, with 7 bases aligning to TRBD1. CDR3 length: 14 amino acids. Germline lookup yields CDR1 SGHTA and CDR2 FQGTGA. With V trimmed by 5 bases and J by 4 bases, 7 bases remained unmatched. CDR3 in DNA: TGTGCCAGCAGCGCCATCCGGGACAGCACTGAAGCTTTCTTT. It yields the protein CASSAIRDSTEAFF.